Sequencing of this T cell receptor beta chain was carried out in a study of blood T cell repertoires in COVID-19. Study information: Sample material is recorded as cDNA or gDNA derived from T cells, B-cell-depleted T cells, or PBMCs.

The CDR3 is made up of 14 amino acids. Germline values: CDR1 SGDLS, CDR2 YYNGEE. Trimming removed 2 bases from V and 7 bases from J; junction bases left unmatched: 9. Measured with immunoSEQ multiplex PCR; TCRdb has only the in-frame clones, and not every one. This sample has about 400,000 clones, with less than 90% found just once. This receptor was obtained from a woman aged 60-75 years with COVID-19, enrolled during active disease. Sequencing used peripheral blood. The chain joins TRBV9 to TRBJ2-7, with 7 nucleotides matching TRBD2. In nucleotides, the CDR3 is TGTGCCAGCAGCGTCCAGGGAGGGGTGGGGGAGCAGTACTTC. The encoded protein is CASSVQGGVGEQYF.